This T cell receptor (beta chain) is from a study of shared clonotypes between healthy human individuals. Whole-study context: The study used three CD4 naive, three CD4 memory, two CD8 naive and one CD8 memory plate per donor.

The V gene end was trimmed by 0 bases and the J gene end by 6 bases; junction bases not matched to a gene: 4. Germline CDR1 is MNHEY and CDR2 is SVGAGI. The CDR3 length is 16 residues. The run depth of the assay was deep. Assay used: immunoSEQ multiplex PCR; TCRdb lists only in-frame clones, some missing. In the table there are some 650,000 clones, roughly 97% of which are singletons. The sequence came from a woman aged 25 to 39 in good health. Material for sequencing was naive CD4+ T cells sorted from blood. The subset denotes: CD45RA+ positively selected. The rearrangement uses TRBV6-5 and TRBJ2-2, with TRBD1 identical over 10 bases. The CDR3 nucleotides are TGTGCCAGCAGTTACTCTATGGGACAGGGGTCCGGGGAGCTGTTTTTT. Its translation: CASSYSMGQGSGELFF.